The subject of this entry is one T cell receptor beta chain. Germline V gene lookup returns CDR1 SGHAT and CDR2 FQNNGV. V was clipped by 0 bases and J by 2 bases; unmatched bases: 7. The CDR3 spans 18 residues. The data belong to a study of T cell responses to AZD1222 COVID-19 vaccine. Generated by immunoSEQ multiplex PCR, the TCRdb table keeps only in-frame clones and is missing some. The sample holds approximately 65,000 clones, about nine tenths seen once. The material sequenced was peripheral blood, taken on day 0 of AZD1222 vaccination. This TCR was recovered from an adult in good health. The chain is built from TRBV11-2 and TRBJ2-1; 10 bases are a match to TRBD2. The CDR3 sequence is CASSLDLGLASTYNEQFF. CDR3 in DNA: TGTGCCAGCAGCTTAGATCTGGGACTAGCGTCTACCTACAATGAGCAGTTCTTC.